This section outlines one TCR beta chain sequence together with its context. The table came from immunoSEQ multiplex PCR; TCRdb's copy has only in-frame clones and leaves some out. The profile shows about 84,000 clones, 70% to 90% of them singletons. This specimen comes from a study of T cell responses to AZD1222 COVID-19 vaccine. Turning to the study itself: Analyses pooled second doses at about 4 or about 12 weeks.

From germline, CDR1 is ENHRY and CDR2 SYGVKD. This CDR3 has 13 residues. The germline V and J ends were trimmed by 7 bases and 2 bases, with 9 bases remaining between them. Here the sequenced sample was peripheral blood, taken on day 0 of AZD1222 vaccination. This chain uses TRBV10-3 with TRBJ1-3, with D unclear. The origin of this receptor is an adult in good health. CDR3 in amino acids: CAIIGGAGNTIYF. The CDR3 DNA reads TGTGCCATCATTGGCGGGGCTGGAAACACCATATATTTT.